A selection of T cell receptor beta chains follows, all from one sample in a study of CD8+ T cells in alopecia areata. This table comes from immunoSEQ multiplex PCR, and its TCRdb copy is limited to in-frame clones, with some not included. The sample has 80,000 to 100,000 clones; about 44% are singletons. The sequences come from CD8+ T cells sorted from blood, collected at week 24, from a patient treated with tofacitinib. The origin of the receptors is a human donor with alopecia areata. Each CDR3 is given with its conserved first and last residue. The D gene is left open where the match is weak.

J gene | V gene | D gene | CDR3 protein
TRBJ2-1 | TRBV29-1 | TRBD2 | CSETSGSNNEQFF
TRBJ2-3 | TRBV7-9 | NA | CASSFGGRDTQYF
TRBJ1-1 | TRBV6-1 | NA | CASHPAVATEAFF
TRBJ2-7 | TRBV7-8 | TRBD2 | CASSEGGVLAGNYEQYF
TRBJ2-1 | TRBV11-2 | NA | CASSPTSYTGLGDEQFF
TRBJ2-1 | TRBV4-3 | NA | CASRPQGHNEQFF
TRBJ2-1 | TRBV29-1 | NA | CSVDDGTSPEQFF
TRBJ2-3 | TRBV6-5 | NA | CASSYAVQGTDTQYF
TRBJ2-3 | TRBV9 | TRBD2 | CASSVTGTSLLNTQYF
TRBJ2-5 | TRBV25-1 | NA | CASSGDFRTQYF
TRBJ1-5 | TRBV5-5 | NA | CASSPVYSNQPQHF
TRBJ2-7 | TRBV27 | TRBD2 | CASSLSLSLAGMQYF
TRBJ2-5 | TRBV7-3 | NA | CASSSVGQDQETQYF
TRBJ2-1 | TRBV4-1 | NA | CASSQEGQYNEQFF
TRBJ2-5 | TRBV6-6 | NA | CASAEVLETQYF
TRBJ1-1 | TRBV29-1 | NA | CSVEGGVTEAFF
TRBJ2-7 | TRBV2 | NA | CASGWASYEQYF
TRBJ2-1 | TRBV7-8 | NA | CASSLGGLRLNNEQFF
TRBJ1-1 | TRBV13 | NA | CASSGRLNTEAFF
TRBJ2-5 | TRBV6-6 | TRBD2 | CASTRGLAGRETQYF
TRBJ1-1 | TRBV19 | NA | CASHQWGTEAFF
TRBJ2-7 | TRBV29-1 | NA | CSGSFARGPSYEQYF
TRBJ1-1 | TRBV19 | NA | CASSIVGGEAFF
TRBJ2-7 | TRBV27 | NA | CASSLGSFREQYF
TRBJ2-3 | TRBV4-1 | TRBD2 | CASSPGLAGVPSTDTQYF
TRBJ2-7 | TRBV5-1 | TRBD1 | CASSVTGETGYEQYF
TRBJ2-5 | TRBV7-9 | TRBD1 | CAISTVDNDRAQETQYF
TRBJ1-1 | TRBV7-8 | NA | CASSVSWGTDEAFF
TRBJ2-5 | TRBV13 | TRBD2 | CASSQKTSGQETQYF
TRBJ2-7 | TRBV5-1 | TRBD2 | CASSLPITSGAYEQYF
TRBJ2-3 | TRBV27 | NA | CASSYLGAGPDTQYF
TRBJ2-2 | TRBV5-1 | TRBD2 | CASSWTSGNPTGELFF
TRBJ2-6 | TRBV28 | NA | CASSSQILKGQLGANVLTF